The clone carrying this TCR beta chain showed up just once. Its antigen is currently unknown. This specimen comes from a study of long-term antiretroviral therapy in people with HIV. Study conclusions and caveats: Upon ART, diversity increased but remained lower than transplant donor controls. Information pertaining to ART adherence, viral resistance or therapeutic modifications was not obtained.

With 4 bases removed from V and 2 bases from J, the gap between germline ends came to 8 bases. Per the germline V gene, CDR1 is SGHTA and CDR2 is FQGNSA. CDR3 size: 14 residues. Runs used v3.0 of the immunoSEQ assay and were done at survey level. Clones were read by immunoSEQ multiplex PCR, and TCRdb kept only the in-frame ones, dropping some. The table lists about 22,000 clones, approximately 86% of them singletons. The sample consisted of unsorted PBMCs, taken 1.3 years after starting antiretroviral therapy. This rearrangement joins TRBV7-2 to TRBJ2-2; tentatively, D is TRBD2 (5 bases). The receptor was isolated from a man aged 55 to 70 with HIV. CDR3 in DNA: TGTGCCAGCAGCTCGGACTTTAACACCGGGGAGCTGTTTTTT. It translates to CASSSDFNTGELFF.